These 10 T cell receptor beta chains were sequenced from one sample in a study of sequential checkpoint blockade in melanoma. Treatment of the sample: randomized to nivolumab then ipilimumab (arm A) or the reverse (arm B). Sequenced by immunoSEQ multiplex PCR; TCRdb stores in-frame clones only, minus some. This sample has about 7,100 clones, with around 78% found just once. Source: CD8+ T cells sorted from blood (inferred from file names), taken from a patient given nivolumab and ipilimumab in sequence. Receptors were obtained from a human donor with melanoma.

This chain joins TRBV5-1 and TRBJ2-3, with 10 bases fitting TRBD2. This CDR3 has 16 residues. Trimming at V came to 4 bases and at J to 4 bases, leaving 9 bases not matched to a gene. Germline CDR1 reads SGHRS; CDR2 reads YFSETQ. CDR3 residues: CASSPRLAGLPDTQYF. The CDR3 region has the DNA TGCGCCAGCAGCCCCCGACTAGCGGGCTTACCAGATACGCAGTATTTT.

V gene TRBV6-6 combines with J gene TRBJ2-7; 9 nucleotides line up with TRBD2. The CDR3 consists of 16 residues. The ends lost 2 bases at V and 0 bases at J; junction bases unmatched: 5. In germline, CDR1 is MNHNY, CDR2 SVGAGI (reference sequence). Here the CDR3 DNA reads TGTGCCAGCAGTTACGTTATTAGCGGGAGCTCCTACGAGCAGTACTTC. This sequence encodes CASSYVISGSSYEQYF.

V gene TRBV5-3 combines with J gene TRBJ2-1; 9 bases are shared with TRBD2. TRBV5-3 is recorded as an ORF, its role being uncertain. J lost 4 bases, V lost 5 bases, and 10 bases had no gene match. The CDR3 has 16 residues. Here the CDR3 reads CARSELAGWLYNEQFF. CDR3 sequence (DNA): TGTGCCAGAAGTGAGCTAGCGGGATGGCTGTACAATGAGCAGTTCTTC.

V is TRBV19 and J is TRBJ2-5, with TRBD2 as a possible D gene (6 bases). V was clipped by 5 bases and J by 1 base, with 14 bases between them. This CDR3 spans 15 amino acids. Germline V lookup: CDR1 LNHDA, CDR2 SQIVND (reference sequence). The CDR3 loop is CASSPFRGTQETQYF. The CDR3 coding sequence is TGTGCCAGTAGTCCCTTCCGGGGGACCCAAGAGACCCAGTACTTC.

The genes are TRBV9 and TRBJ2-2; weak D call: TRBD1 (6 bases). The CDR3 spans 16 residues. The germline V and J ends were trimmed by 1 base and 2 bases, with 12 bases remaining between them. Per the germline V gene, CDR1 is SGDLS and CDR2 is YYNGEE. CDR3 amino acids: CASSVSLGTNTGELFF. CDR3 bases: TGTGCCAGCAGCGTAAGCCTGGGGACAAACACCGGGGAGCTGTTTTTT.

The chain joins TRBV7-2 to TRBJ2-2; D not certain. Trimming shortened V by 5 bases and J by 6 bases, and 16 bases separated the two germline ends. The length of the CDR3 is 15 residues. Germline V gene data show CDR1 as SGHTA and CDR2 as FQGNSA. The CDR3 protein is CASSRSAIRAGELFF. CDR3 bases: TGTGCCAGCAGCCGCTCGGCGATTCGGGCCGGGGAGCTGTTTTTT.

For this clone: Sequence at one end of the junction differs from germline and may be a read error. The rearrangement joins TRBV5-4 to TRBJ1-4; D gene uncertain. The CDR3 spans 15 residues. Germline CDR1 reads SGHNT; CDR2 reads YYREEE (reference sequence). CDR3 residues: CASSQDGGSNEKLFF. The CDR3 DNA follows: TGCGCCAGCAGCCAAGATGGAGGTTCTAATGAAAAACTGTTTTTT.

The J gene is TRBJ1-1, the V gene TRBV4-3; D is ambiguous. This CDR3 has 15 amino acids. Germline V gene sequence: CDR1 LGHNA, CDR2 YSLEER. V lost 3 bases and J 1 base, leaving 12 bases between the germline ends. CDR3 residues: CASSHSVLQNTEAFF. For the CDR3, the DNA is TGCGCCAGCAGCCACTCCGTACTACAGAACACTGAAGCTTTCTTT.

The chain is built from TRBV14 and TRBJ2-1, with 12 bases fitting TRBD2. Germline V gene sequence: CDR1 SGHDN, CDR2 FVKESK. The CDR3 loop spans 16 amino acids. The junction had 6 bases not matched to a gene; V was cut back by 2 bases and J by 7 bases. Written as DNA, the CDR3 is TGTGCCAGCAGCCAACTAGCGGGAGGGCCCTGGAATGAGCAGTTCTTC. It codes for CASSQLAGGPWNEQFF. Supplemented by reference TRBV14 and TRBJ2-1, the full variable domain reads EAGVTQFPSHSVIEKGQTVTLRCDPISGHDNLYWYRRVMGKEIKFLLHFVKESKQDESGMPNNRFLAERTGGTYSTLKVQPAELEDSGVYFCASSQLAGGPWNEQFFGPGTRLTVL.

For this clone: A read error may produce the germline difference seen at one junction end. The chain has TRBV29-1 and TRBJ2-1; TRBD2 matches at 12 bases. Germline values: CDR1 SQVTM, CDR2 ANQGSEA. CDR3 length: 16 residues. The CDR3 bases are TGCAGCGTTGAAGATCGGGGGACTAGCGGGTACAGTGAGCAGTTCTTC. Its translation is CSVEDRGTSGYSEQFF.